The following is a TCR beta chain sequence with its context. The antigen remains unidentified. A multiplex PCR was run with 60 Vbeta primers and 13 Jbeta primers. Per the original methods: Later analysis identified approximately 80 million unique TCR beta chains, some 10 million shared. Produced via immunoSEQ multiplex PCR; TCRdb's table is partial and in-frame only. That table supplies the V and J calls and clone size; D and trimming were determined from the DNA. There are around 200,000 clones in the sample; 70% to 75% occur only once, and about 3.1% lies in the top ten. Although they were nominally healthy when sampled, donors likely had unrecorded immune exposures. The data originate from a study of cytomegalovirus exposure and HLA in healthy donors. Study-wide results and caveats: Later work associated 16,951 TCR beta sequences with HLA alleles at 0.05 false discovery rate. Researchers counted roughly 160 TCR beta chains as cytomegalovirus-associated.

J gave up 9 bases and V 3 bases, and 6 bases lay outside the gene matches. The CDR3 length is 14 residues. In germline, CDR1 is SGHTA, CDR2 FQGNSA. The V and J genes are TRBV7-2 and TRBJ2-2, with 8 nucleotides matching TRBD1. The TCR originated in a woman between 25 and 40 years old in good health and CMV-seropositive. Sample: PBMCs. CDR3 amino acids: CASSFVRQGWELFF. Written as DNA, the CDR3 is TGTGCCAGCAGCTTCGTAAGACAGGGGTGGGAGCTGTTTTTT.